This entry describes one TCR beta chain. These data belong to a study of shared clonotypes between healthy human individuals. The data were produced by immunoSEQ multiplex PCR, yet TCRdb's version contains in-frame clones alone and is incomplete. The table includes around 2.1 million clones, approximately 95% detected once. The trim removed 5 bases at V and 1 base at J, leaving 7 bases unmatched. The germline V gene encodes CDR1 SGHDN and CDR2 FVKESK. This CDR3 spans 18 amino acids. The clonotype comes from a man aged 18 to 30 in good health. Sample: naive CD4+ T cells sorted from blood. Documented subset: CD45RA+ positively selected. The rearrangement links TRBV14 to TRBJ2-1, with 14 bases lining up with TRBD2. Here the CDR3 reads CASSARRLAGGSYNEQFF. The CDR3 nucleotides are TGTGCCAGCAGCGCGCGCCGACTAGCGGGAGGGTCCTACAATGAGCAGTTCTTC.